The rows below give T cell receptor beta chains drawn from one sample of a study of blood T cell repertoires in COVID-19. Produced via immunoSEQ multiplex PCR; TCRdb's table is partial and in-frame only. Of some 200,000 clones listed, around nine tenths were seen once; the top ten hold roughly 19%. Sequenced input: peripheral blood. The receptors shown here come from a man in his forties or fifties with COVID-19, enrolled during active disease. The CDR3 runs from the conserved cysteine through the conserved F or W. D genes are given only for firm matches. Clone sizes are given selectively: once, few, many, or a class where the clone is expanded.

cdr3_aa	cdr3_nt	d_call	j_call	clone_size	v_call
CASRNHHSGKNTGELFF	TGTGCCAGCAGGAACCATCATAGCGGGAAGAACACCGGGGAGCTGTTTTTT	TRBD2	TRBJ2-2	NA	TRBV2
CASSPQGNTIYF	TGTGCCAGCAGCCCTCAGGGAAACACCATATATTTT	NA	TRBJ1-3	NA	TRBV7-9
CASSKRFGTQYF	TGTGCCAGTAGTAAGAGGTTTGGGACCCAGTACTTC	NA	TRBJ2-5	NA	TRBV19
CATSVRTGNQPQHF	TGTGCCACCAGTGTCAGGACGGGAAATCAGCCCCAGCATTTT	NA	TRBJ1-5	NA	TRBV24-1
CSVEENRDEQFF	TGCAGCGTTGAAGAAAATCGTGATGAGCAGTTCTTC	NA	TRBJ2-1	NA	TRBV29-1
CASSQGGTEQYF	TGCGCCAGCAGCCAGGGGGGGACCGAGCAGTACTTC	TRBD2	TRBJ2-7	NA	TRBV4-1
CASSPNRESSGYTF	TGTGCCAGCAGCCCTAACAGGGAGAGCAGTGGCTACACCTTC	NA	TRBJ1-2	NA	TRBV11-1
CATLGQGTYNEQFF	TGTGCCACTCTAGGACAGGGTACCTACAATGAGCAGTTCTTC	TRBD1	TRBJ2-1	NA	TRBV7-9
CASSLMLDSPAFF	TGTGCCAGCAGTTTAATGCTGGACAGTCCAGCTTTCTTT	NA	TRBJ1-1	NA	TRBV12-3/TRBV12-4
CASSQNVGTLSYEQYF	TGTGCCAGCAGCCAAAACGTTGGGACATTATCCTACGAGCAGTACTTC	NA	TRBJ2-7	NA	TRBV21-1
CASSGQGRVGALAKNIQYF	TGTGCCAGCAGCGGACAGGGGAGGGTGGGGGCTCTAGCCAAAAACATTCAGTACTTC	TRBD1	TRBJ2-4	few	TRBV7-8
CASSLDGGGNTDTQYF	TGCGCCAGCAGCTTAGATGGCGGGGGGAACACAGATACGCAGTATTTT	TRBD2	TRBJ2-3	NA	TRBV5-1
CASGNGLAGGEQYF	TGTGCTAGTGGTAACGGACTAGCGGGAGGCGAGCAGTACTTC	TRBD2	TRBJ2-7	NA	TRBV12-5
CASSRTGSSGGLGSTQYF	TGTGCCAGCAGCCGTACAGGGTCAAGCGGGGGACTCGGGAGTACGCAGTATTTT	TRBD2	TRBJ2-3	few	TRBV3-1/TRBV3-2
CASSLLGGEEKLFF	TGTGCCAGCAGTTTATTAGGCGGTGAGGAAAAACTGTTTTTT	NA	TRBJ1-4	NA	TRBV27
CASSQREFWDTQYF	TGCGCCAGCAGCCAAAGGGAGTTTTGGGATACGCAGTATTTT	NA	TRBJ2-3	once	TRBV4-3
CAWSPGDGYRNQPQHF	TGTGCCTGGAGTCCGGGGGACGGGTACAGGAATCAGCCCCAGCATTTT	NA	TRBJ1-5	NA	TRBV30
CASSQGSSSGADEQFF	TGTGCCAGCAGCCAAGGATCGTCTAGCGGGGCCGATGAGCAGTTCTTC	TRBD2	TRBJ2-1	once	TRBV4-2
CASSPLSSGRSDTQYF	TGTGCCAGCTCACCACTTTCTAGCGGGAGATCAGATACGCAGTATTTT	TRBD2	TRBJ2-3	NA	TRBV18
CASSLVASDYEQYF	TGTGCCAGCAGCTTAGTGGCTAGCGACTACGAGCAGTACTTC	NA	TRBJ2-7	NA	TRBV7-8
CASSLVAQGAGGYTF	TGTGCCAGCAGCTTAGTTGCCCAGGGGGCGGGTGGCTACACCTTC	TRBD1	TRBJ1-2	NA	TRBV7-2
CASSLRGQSYGYTF	TGTGCCAGCAGCCTAAGGGGACAGTCCTATGGCTACACCTTC	TRBD1	TRBJ1-2	NA	TRBV7-9
CASSQQGLNTEAFF	TGCGCCAGCAGCCAACAGGGGTTGAACACTGAAGCTTTCTTT	NA	TRBJ1-1	NA	TRBV4-3
CASSSLYDDRGRTETQYF	TGTGCCAGCAGTTCCCTTTATGACGACAGGGGGCGCACTGAGACCCAGTACTTC	TRBD1	TRBJ2-5	NA	TRBV28
CASREGRENGELFF	TGTGCCAGCAGGGAGGGGCGGGAGAACGGGGAGCTGTTTTTT	TRBD2	TRBJ2-2	NA	TRBV2
CASSIDRGGQFF	TGTGCCAGTAGTATAGATCGGGGGGGGCAGTTCTTC	TRBD2	TRBJ2-1	once	TRBV19
CASSLTSSGRYNEQFF	TGTGCCAGCAGCTTAACGTCTAGCGGGAGGTACAATGAGCAGTTCTTC	TRBD2	TRBJ2-1	once	TRBV7-3
CASSNVGATYNEQFF	TGTGCCAGCAGCAACGTAGGGGCTACCTACAATGAGCAGTTCTTC	NA	TRBJ2-1	NA	TRBV2
CASTTGGSPPNTGELFF	TGTGCCAGCACAACGGGGGGGTCCCCCCCGAACACCGGGGAGCTGTTTTTT	TRBD2	TRBJ2-2	NA	TRBV7-2
CASSWVGQDDTEAFF	TGCGCCAGCAGCTGGGTGGGGCAGGATGACACTGAAGCTTTCTTT	NA	TRBJ1-1	NA	TRBV5-1
CASSPRTSVDNEQFF	TGTGCCAGCAGTCCTCGGACTAGCGTAGACAATGAGCAGTTCTTC	TRBD2	TRBJ2-1	many	TRBV27
CASSLYADMNTGELFF	TGTGCCAGCAGTTTATACGCAGATATGAACACCGGGGAGCTGTTTTTT	NA	TRBJ2-2	NA	TRBV27
CASSPDREHQPQHF	TGTGCCAGCTCACCCGACAGGGAACATCAGCCCCAGCATTTT	TRBD1	TRBJ1-5	NA	TRBV18
CASRFTPGYYQPQHF	TGTGCAAGTCGCTTTACTCCAGGGTATTATCAGCCCCAGCATTTT	NA	TRBJ1-5	NA	TRBV12-2
CASSQSGAAGNTIYF	TGTGCCAGCAGCCAAAGCGGCGCAGCTGGAAACACCATATATTTT	NA	TRBJ1-3	NA	TRBV4-2
CSVGLAGGETQYF	TGCAGCGTTGGCCTAGCGGGAGGAGAGACCCAGTACTTC	TRBD2	TRBJ2-5	NA	TRBV29-1
CASSQEQANYGYTF	TGTGCCAGCAGCCAAGAGCAGGCTAACTATGGCTACACCTTC	NA	TRBJ1-2	NA	TRBV3-1/TRBV3-2
CASSPGQGTEAFF	TGTGCCAGCAGTCCCGGACAGGGGACTGAAGCTTTCTTT	TRBD1	TRBJ1-1	NA	TRBV28
CASSLSFSSGNTIYF	TGTGCCAGCAGCTTGTCCTTTAGCTCTGGAAACACCATATATTTT	NA	TRBJ1-3	NA	TRBV5-8
CASSLVLAEYNEQFF	TGTGCCAGCAGCTTGGTACTAGCGGAATACAATGAGCAGTTCTTC	TRBD2	TRBJ2-1	NA	TRBV5-6
CASSLQGYNQPQHF	TGTGCCAGCAGTTTACAGGGTTACAATCAGCCCCAGCATTTT	NA	TRBJ1-5	NA	TRBV28
CASSALADTQYF	TGTGCCAGCAGCGCCTTAGCAGATACGCAGTATTTT	NA	TRBJ2-3	NA	TRBV12-3/TRBV12-4
CASSENYQETQYF	TGTGCCAGCAGCGAAAACTACCAAGAGACCCAGTACTTC	NA	TRBJ2-5	NA	TRBV11-3
CASSYRDRGDTQYF	TGTGCCAGCAGCTATCGGGACAGGGGAGATACGCAGTATTTT	TRBD1	TRBJ2-3	NA	TRBV13
CASSLAGGSYNEQFF	TGTGCCAGCAGCCTAGCGGGGGGGTCCTACAATGAGCAGTTCTTC	TRBD2	TRBJ2-1	NA	TRBV3-1/TRBV3-2
CASTTAANYGYTF	TGTGCCAGCACCACTGCCGCCAATTATGGCTACACCTTC	NA	TRBJ1-2	NA	TRBV28
CATSLRGGRGHYNEQFF	TGTGCCACCAGCTTAAGGGGCGGGAGGGGGCACTACAATGAGCAGTTCTTC	TRBD2	TRBJ2-1	NA	TRBV15
CASSQLQANTEAFF	TGTGCCAGCAGCCAATTACAGGCGAACACTGAAGCTTTCTTT	NA	TRBJ1-1	NA	TRBV16
CASSQRIGVSGLPQYF	TGTGCCAGCAGCCAGAGGATAGGTGTAAGCGGCCTTCCGCAGTATTTT	NA	TRBJ2-3	few	TRBV11-2
CASSLRSGRERYNEQFF	TGTGCCAGCAGCTTAAGGTCGGGGCGGGAAAGATACAATGAGCAGTTCTTC	NA	TRBJ2-1	NA	TRBV7-9
CASSPRKGGRTEAFF	TGTGCCAGCAGCCCCCGGAAGGGGGGGCGCACTGAAGCTTTCTTT	NA	TRBJ1-1	NA	TRBV6-5
CATTQGTYGYTF	TGTGCCACAACCCAGGGGACCTATGGCTACACCTTC	NA	TRBJ1-2	NA	TRBV28